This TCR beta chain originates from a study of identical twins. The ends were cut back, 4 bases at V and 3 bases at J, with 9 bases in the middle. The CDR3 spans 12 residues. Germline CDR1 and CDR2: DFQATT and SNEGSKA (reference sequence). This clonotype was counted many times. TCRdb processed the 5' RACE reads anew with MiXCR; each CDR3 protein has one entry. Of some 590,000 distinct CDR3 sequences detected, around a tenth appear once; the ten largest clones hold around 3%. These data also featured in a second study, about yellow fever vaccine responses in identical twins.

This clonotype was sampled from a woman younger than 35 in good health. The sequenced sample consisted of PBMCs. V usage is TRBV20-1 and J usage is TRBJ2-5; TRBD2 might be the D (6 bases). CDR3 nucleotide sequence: TGCAGTGCTAAGGGAGGTAAAGAGACCCAGTACTTC. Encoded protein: CSAKGGKETQYF.